This T cell receptor beta chain emerged from a study of shared clonotypes between healthy human individuals. Authors' methods: Quality scores were absent from the junction-only immunoSEQ sequences, so filtering differed. Clones were read by immunoSEQ multiplex PCR, and TCRdb kept only the in-frame ones, dropping some. V and J calls and clone size are those listed in that table; D and trimming were worked out from the DNA. The sample has some 1 million clones, 60% to 80% seen once. Into CD45RA+ naive and CD45RA-negative memory subsets, the CD4+ cells were split. Deletions cut 8 bases from V and 5 bases from J, with 18 bases between. Per germline, CDR1 SNHLY and CDR2 FYNNEI. The CDR3 sequence is 15 residues long. This clone has just one count.

This TCR was sampled from a young man in good health. The material sequenced was memory CD4+ T cells sorted from blood. Noted subset: CD45RA-negative fraction. The V call is TRBV2, the J call TRBJ2-2; TRBD1 might be the D (6 bases). Written as DNA, the CDR3 is TGTGCCAGCCTGGGACACCCAACAGGGACCGGGGAGCTGTTTTTT. Residues: CASLGHPTGTGELFF.